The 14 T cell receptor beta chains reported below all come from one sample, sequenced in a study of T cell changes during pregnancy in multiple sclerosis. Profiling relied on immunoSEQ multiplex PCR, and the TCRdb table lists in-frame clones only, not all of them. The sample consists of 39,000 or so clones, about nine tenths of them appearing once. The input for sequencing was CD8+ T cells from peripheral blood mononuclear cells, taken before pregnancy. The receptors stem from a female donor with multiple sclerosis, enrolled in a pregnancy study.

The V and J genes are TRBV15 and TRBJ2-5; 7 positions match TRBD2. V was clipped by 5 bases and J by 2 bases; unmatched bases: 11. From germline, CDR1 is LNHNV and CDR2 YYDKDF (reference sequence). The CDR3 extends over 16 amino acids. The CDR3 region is CATSPWEGTRQETQYF. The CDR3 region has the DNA TGTGCCACCAGCCCCTGGGAGGGGACTCGTCAAGAGACCCAGTACTTC.

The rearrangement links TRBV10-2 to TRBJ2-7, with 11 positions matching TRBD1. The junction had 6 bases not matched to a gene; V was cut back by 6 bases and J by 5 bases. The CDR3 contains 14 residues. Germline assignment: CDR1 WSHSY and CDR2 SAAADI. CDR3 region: CASSDGQGAHEQYF. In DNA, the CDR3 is TGCGCCAGCAGCGATGGACAGGGGGCTCACGAGCAGTACTTC.

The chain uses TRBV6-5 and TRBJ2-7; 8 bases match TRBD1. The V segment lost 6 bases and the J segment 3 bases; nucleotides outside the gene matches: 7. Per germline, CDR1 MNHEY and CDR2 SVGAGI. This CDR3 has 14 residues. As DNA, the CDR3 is TGTGCCAGCAGCTCCGGACAGGGACACTACGAGCAGTACTTC. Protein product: CASSSGQGHYEQYF.

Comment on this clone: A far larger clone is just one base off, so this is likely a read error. CDR3 nucleotides: TGTGCCAGCAGTCAAAGGGGATCCGGGAGCACTGAAGCTTTCTTT. Translating it yields CASSQRGSGSTEAFF. V usage is TRBV6-1 and J usage is TRBJ1-1; a weak D match, TRBD1 (5 bases). V shed 5 bases and J shed 4 bases, with 17 bases lying between them. CDR3 length: 15 amino acids. Per germline, CDR1 MNHNS and CDR2 SASEGT.

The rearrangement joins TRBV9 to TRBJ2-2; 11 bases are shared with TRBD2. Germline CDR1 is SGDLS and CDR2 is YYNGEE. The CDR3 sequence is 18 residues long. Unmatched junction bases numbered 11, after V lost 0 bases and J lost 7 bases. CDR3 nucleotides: TGTGCCAGCAGCGTAGCCCCAAGACTAGCGGGACCTAACGGGGAGCTGTTTTTT. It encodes CASSVAPRLAGPNGELFF.

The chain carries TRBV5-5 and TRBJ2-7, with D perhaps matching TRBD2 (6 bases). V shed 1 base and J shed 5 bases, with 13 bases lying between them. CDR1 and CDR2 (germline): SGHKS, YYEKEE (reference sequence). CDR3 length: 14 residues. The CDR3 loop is CASSLWGVQNEQYF. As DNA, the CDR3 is TGTGCCAGCAGCTTGTGGGGGGTTCAAAACGAGCAGTACTTC.

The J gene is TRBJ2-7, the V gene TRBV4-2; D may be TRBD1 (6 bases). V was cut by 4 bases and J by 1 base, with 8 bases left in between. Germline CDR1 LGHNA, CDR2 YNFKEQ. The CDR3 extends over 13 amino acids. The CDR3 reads CASSPDSSYEQYF. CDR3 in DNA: TGTGCCAGCAGCCCGGACAGTTCCTACGAGCAGTACTTC.

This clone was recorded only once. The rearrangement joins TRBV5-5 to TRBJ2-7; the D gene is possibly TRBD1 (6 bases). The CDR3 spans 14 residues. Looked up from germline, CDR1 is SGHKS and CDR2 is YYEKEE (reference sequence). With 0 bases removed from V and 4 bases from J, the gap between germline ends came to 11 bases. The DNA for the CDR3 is TGTGCCAGCAGCTTGGGTGCAGGGGAATACGAGCAGTACTTC. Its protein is CASSLGAGEYEQYF.

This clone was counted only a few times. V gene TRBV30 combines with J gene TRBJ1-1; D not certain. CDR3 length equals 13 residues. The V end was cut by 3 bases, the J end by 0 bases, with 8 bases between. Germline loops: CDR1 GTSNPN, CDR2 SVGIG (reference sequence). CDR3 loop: CAWSQRVNTEAFF. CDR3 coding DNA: TGTGCCTGGAGCCAGCGGGTGAACACTGAAGCTTTCTTT.

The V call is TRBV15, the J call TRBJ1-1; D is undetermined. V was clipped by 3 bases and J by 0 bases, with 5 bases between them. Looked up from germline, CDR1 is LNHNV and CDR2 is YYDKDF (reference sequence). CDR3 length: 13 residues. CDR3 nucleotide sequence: TGTGCCACCAGCAGGGTAGTGAACACTGAAGCTTTCTTT. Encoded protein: CATSRVVNTEAFF.

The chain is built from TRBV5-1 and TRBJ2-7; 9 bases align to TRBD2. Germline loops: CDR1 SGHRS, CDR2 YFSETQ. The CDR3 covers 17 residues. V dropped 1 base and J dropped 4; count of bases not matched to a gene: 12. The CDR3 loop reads CASSLRLAAPPSYEQYF. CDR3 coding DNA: TGCGCCAGCAGCTTGCGACTAGCGGCTCCGCCATCTTACGAGCAGTACTTC.

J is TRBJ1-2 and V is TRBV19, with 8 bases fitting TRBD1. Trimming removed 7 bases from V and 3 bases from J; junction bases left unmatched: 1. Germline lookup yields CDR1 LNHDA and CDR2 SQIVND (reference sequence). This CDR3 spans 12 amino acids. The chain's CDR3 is CASKTGDYGYTF. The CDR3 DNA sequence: TGTGCCAGTAAGACAGGGGACTATGGCTACACCTTC.

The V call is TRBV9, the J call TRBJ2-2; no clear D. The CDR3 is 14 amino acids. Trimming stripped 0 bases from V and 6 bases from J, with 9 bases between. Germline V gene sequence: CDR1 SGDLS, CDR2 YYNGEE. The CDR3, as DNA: TGTGCCAGCAGCGTAGGTGTCCGGGCCGGGGAGCTGTTTTTT. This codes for CASSVGVRAGELFF.

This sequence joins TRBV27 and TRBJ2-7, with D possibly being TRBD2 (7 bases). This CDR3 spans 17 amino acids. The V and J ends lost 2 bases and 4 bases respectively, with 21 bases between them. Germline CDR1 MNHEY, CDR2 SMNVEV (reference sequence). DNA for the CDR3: TGTGCCAGCAGTTTAATGGGGGGGCGGGAGAGACATTACGAGCAGTACTTC. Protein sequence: CASSLMGGRERHYEQYF.